These 20 T cell receptor beta chains originate from one sample sequenced in a study of blood T cell repertoires in COVID-19. The method was immunoSEQ multiplex PCR; TCRdb's version includes in-frame clones alone and lacks a portion of them. This sample has around 100,000 clones, with about 80% found just once. Sequences were obtained from peripheral blood. The receptors here all came from a woman in her seventies with acute or convalescent COVID-19.

J is TRBJ2-3 and V is TRBV7-2; TRBD2 aligns across 15 bases. The CDR3 runs to 16 residues. Germline assignment: CDR1 SGHTA and CDR2 FQGNSA. J was trimmed by 7 bases and V by 5 bases; bases with no gene match: 7. DNA of the CDR3: TGTGCCAGCAGCCCTGGACTAGCGGGGGGGGCGAATACGCAGTATTTT. Translation gives CASSPGLAGGANTQYF.

The chain is built from TRBV10-1 and TRBJ2-3, with D possibly being TRBD2 (5 bases). The V gene lost 2 bases and the J gene lost 5 bases, with 5 bases spanning the gap. The CDR3 has 12 residues. CDR1 and CDR2 (germline): WNHNN, SYGVQD (reference sequence). The chain's CDR3 is CASSEAGDTQYF. The CDR3 bases are TGCGCCAGCAGTGAGGCGGGAGATACGCAGTATTTT.

The rearrangement joins TRBV19 to TRBJ1-3; D gene ambiguous. In germline, CDR1 is LNHDA, CDR2 SQIVND (reference sequence). The CDR3 extends over 15 amino acids. V was trimmed by 8 bases and J by 0 bases, leaving 14 bases between them. CDR3 coding DNA: TGTGCCAGTGGGGAGAAAGCCACCTCTGGAAACACCATATATTTT. Its translation: CASGEKATSGNTIYF.

The CDR3 loop reads CASSDLSAGGQGEQYF. The CDR3 bases are TGTGCCAGCAGTGATCTCTCGGCAGGGGGCCAGGGTGAGCAGTACTTC. The gene calls are TRBV6-1 and TRBJ2-7, with TRBD1 matching over 8 bases. The CDR3 runs to 16 residues. V shed 3 bases and J 7 bases; nucleotides not matched to a gene: 14. Germline V gene lookup returns CDR1 MNHNS and CDR2 SASEGT.

This clone was observed a handful of times. V is TRBV7-2 and J is TRBJ1-5, with D unresolved. Germline V CDR1 and CDR2: SGHTA, FQGNSA. The CDR3 is 15 residues long. The V gene lost 1 base and the J gene lost 7 bases, with 14 bases spanning the gap. CDR3 in DNA: TGTGCCAGCAGCTTAGATTCCACGGTATCACAGCCCCAGCATTTT. This encodes CASSLDSTVSQPQHF.

CDR3 in DNA: TGTGCCAGCAGCGTATCCGGGACAGGGTCCCATGGCTACACCTTC. It codes for CASSVSGTGSHGYTF. The chain carries TRBV7-9 and TRBJ1-2; 9 bases line up with TRBD1. The J segment lost 6 bases and the V segment lost 5 bases, leaving 10 bases of the junction unmatched. The germline gives CDR1 SEHNR, CDR2 FQNEAQ (reference sequence). This CDR3 contains 15 residues.

The V call is TRBV6-5, the J call TRBJ1-6; 9 bases map to TRBD1. Germline V gene sequence: CDR1 MNHEY, CDR2 SVGAGI. There are 14 residues in the CDR3. The trim removed 6 bases at V and 9 bases at J, leaving 6 bases unmatched. In DNA form, the CDR3 reads TGTGCCAGCAGATTCGGGACAGGGTCTTCACCCCTCCACTTT. This translates into CASRFGTGSSPLHF.

The rearrangement joins TRBV7-2 to TRBJ1-2; a possible D gene is TRBD1 (5 bases). This CDR3 has 15 amino acids. Per the germline V gene, CDR1 is SGHTA and CDR2 is FQGNSA. V lost 3 bases, J lost 8 bases, and 19 bases lay in between. CDR3: CASSLTRRTGEGYTF. CDR3 nucleotides: TGTGCCAGCAGCTTGACAAGAAGGACGGGGGAAGGCTACACCTTC.

This chain connects TRBV29-1 to TRBJ1-2; TRBD1 matches 8 bases. This CDR3 is built from 13 residues. V lost 7 bases and J lost 3; bases outside the gene matches: 7. Germline V gene data show CDR1 as SQVTM and CDR2 as ANQGSEA. CDR3 sequence (DNA): TGCAGCGCCGGACAGGGCACCTACTATGGCTACACCTTC. This translates into CSAGQGTYYGYTF. Together with reference TRBV29-1 and TRBJ1-2, the CDR3 gives the full variable domain: SAVISQKPSRDICQRGTSLTIQCQVDSQVTMMFWYRQQPGQSLTLIATANQGSEATYESGFVIDKFPISRPNLTFSTLTVSNMSPEDSSIYLCSAGQGTYYGYTFGSGTRLTVV.

The chain employs TRBV28 and TRBJ1-6; 8 bases are a match to TRBD1. CDR3 length: 15 residues. Germline assignment: CDR1 MDHEN and CDR2 SYDVKM. Trimming took 4 bases from V and 9 from J; bases not matched to a gene: 8. CDR3 amino acids: CASSYARTGLSPLHF. The DNA for the CDR3 is TGTGCCAGCAGTTACGCCCGGACAGGGCTTTCACCCCTCCACTTT.

The rearrangement uses TRBV7-3 and TRBJ2-2; the D is unclear. Germline V CDR1 and CDR2: SGHTA, FQGTGA. The CDR3 runs to 13 residues. The V end lost 7 bases, the J end lost 4 bases, and 10 bases lay between the germline ends. The CDR3 nucleotides read TGTGCCAGCACCGATACACCCACCGGGGAGCTGTTTTTT. It encodes CASTDTPTGELFF.

V is TRBV5-1 and J is TRBJ2-3; no firm D call. This CDR3 comprises 14 residues. The ends were cut back, 6 bases at V and 3 bases at J, with 14 bases in the middle. CDR1 is SGHRS and CDR2 is YFSETQ in the germline V gene. CDR3 DNA sequence: TGCGCCAGCACCGAAGCAGGCCAAACAGATACGCAGTATTTT. Protein sequence: CASTEAGQTDTQYF.

This clone was observed a single time. The gene calls are TRBV7-2 and TRBJ1-1; 9 bases line up with TRBD1. Germline V gene lookup returns CDR1 SGHTA and CDR2 FQGNSA. The CDR3 extends over 15 amino acids. The junction had 5 bases not matched to a gene; V was cut back by 3 bases and J by 3 bases. The DNA of the CDR3 is TGTGCCAGCAGCTTGGACAGGGGAACTTACACTGAAGCTTTCTTT. Protein product: CASSLDRGTYTEAFF.

CDR3 coding DNA: TGTGCCAGCAGTCAGGACAGGTACAATGAGCAGTTCTTC. Translated: CASSQDRYNEQFF. The chain has TRBV14 and TRBJ2-1; 7 bases are shared with TRBD1. Per germline, CDR1 SGHDN and CDR2 FVKESK. V was pared by 6 bases and J by 4 bases, with 3 bases of the junction left unmatched. The CDR3 sequence is 13 residues long.

This clone was recorded only once. The chain carries TRBV7-8 and TRBJ2-5; no clear D. This CDR3 has 14 residues. Per the germline V gene, CDR1 is SGHVS and CDR2 is FQNEAQ. Trimming pared 2 bases from V and 3 bases from J, leaving 10 bases between. This CDR3 reads CASSLQARKETQYF. In DNA form, the CDR3 reads TGTGCCAGCAGCTTACAAGCCCGAAAAGAGACCCAGTACTTC. The full variable domain, its missing parts supplied by reference TRBV7-8 and TRBJ2-5, is GAGVSQSPRYKVAKRGQDVALRCDPISGHVSLFWYQQALGQGPEFLTYFQNEAQLDKSGLPSDRFFAERPEGSVSTLKIQRTQQEDSAVYLCASSLQARKETQYFGPGTRLLVL.

This clone was seen only a few times. The genes are TRBV9 and TRBJ2-3; 7 bases fit TRBD2. Per the germline V gene, CDR1 is SGDLS and CDR2 is YYNGEE. The CDR3 length is 13 residues. With V trimmed by 4 bases and J by 5 bases, 4 bases remained unmatched. The CDR3 spells CASSPRGVDTQYF. The DNA for the CDR3 is TGTGCCAGCAGCCCTCGGGGGGTAGATACGCAGTATTTT.

The chain carries TRBV6-5 and TRBJ2-5, with 7 nucleotides matching TRBD1. Germline trimming cut 7 bases from V and 1 base from J; bases unmatched to any gene: 6. CDR1 MNHEY and CDR2 SVGAGI come from the germline V gene. The CDR3 length is 14 residues. The CDR3 DNA sequence: TGTGCCAGCACTCCGACAGGGACCCAAGAGACCCAGTACTTC. Amino acids: CASTPTGTQETQYF.

The sample holds a few counts of this clone. This chain uses TRBV7-3 with TRBJ1-1; 9 positions agree with TRBD1. CDR3 length: 14 residues. Per germline, CDR1 SGHTA and CDR2 FQGTGA. With 5 bases clipped from V and 2 bases from J, the junction kept 3 bases outside the gene matches. The CDR3, as DNA: TGTGCCAGCAGCCGGGGACAGGGAAACACTGAAGCTTTCTTT. Its translation is CASSRGQGNTEAFF.

This chain links TRBV5-4 with TRBJ1-5; D might be TRBD1 (5 bases). The CDR3 is made up of 13 amino acids. Trimming cost V 5 bases and J 2 bases, with 8 bases left between them. Germline CDR1 reads SGHNT; CDR2 reads YYREEE (reference sequence). The DNA of the CDR3 is TGTGCCAGCAGTAGGGGTGGCAATCAGCCCCAGCATTTT. Translating gives CASSRGGNQPQHF.

This chain joins TRBV7-2 and TRBJ1-1, with 10 bases aligning to TRBD1. V gave up 1 base and J gave up 14 bases; unmatched junction bases: 16. The CDR3 is 16 amino acids. The V gene's germline CDR1 is SGHTA and CDR2 FQGNSA. The CDR3 DNA reads TGTGCCAGCAGCTTAGGGGGGACAGGGGAGCATTCTGGAGTGTTCTTT. Its translation: CASSLGGTGEHSGVFF.